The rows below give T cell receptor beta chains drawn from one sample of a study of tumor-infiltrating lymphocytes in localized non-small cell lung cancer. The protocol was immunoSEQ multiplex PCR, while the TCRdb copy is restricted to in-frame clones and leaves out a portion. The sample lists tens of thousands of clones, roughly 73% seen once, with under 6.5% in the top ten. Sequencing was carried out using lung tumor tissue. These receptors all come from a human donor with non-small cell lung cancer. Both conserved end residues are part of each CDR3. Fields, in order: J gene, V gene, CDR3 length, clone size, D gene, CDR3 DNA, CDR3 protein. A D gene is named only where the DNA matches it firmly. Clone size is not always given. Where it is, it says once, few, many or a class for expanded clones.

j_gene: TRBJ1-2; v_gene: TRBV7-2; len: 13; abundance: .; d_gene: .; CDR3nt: TGTGCCATCATCTACCAGGGTGGAAGTGGCTACACCTTC; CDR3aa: CAIIYQGGSGYTF
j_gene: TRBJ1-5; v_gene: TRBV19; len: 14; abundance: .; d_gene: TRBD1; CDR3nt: TGTGCGGCCCGGGGACAGGGGATCGATCAGCCCCAGCATTTT; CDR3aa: CAARGQGIDQPQHF
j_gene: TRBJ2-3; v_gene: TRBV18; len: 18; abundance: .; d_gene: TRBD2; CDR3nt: TGTGCCAGCTCACCACCGAGAAGCGGGGGGGCGCATGGAGATACGCAGTATTTT; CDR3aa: CASSPPRSGGAHGDTQYF
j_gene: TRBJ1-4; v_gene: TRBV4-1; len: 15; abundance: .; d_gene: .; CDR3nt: TGCGCCAGCACACAAGGGCGGCCAGGAAATGAAAAACTGTTTTTT; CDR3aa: CASTQGRPGNEKLFF
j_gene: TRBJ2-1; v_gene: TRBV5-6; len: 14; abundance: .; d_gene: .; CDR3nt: TGTGCCAGCAGCTTGCGGCTTCTGGGAAATGAGCAGTTCTTC; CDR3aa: CASSLRLLGNEQFF
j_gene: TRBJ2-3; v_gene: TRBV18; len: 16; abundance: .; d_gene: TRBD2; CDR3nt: TGTGCCAGCTCACCACCCACTAGCGGGGGCACAGATACGCAGTATTTT; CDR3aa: CASSPPTSGGTDTQYF
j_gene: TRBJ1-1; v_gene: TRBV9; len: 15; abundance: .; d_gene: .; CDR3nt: TGTGCCAGCAGCGTAGCTCCGACGGAGAACACTGAAGCTTTCTTT; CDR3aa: CASSVAPTENTEAFF
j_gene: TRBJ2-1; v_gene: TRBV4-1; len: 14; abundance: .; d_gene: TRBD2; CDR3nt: TGCGCCAGCAGGGGTCTAGCGGACGACAATGAGCAGTTCTTC; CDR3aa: CASRGLADDNEQFF
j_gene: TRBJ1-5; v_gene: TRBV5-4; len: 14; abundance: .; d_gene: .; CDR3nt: TGTGCCAGCAGCTCGAGACTTGGGGATCAGCCCCAGCATTTT; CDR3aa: CASSSRLGDQPQHF
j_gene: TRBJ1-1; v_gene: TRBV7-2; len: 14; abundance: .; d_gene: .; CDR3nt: TGTGCCAGCAGCCCAGGAGGGTCAGGCGGGCAAGCTTTCTTT; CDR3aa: CASSPGGSGGQAFF
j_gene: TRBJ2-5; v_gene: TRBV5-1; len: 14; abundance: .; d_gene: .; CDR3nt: TGCGCCAGCAGCCCCACCACGACTGGGGAGACCCAGTACTTC; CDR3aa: CASSPTTTGETQYF
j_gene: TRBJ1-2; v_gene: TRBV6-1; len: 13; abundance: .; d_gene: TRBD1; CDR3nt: TGTGCCAGCAGTAGGACAGGAAACTATGGCTACACCTTC; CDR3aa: CASSRTGNYGYTF
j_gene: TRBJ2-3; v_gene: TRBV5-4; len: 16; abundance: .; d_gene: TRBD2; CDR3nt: TGTGCCAGCAGCTGGGGGAGTAGCGGGGGGCCAGATACGCAGTATTTT; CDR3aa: CASSWGSSGGPDTQYF
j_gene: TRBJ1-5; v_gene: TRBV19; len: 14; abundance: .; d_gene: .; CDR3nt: TGTGCCAGTAGTACACGGGATGCCAATCAGCCCCAGCATTTT; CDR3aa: CASSTRDANQPQHF
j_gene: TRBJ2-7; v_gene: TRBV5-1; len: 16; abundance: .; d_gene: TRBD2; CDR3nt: TGCGCCAGCAGCTTGGATCTAGCGGGGGGGCATTACGAGCAGTACTTC; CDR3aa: CASSLDLAGGHYEQYF
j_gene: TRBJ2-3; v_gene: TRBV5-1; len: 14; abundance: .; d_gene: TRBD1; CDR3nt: TGCGCCAGCAGCGACGGACAGGCCACAGATACGCAGTATTTT; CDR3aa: CASSDGQATDTQYF
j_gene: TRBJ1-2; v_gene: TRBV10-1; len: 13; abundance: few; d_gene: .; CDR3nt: TGCGCCAGCAGTGAATCACAGGGAGTCGGCTACACCTTC; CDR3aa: CASSESQGVGYTF
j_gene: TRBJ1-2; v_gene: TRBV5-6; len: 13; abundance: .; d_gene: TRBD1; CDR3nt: TGTGCCAGCAGCCAGGACAGGACCGGTGGCTACACCTTC; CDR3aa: CASSQDRTGGYTF
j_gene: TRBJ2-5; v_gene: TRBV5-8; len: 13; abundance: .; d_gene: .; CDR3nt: TGTGCCAGCAGCTTCAAGGGGACGGAGACCCAGTACTTC; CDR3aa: CASSFKGTETQYF
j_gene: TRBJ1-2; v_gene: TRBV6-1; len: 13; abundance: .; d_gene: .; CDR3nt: TGTGCCAGCAGTGACAGTTACAACTATGGCTACACCTTC; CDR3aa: CASSDSYNYGYTF
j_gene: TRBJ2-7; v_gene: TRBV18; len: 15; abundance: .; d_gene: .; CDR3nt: TGTGCCAGCTCACCCAGACAGGCCAATTTGTACGAGCAGTACTTC; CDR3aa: CASSPRQANLYEQYF
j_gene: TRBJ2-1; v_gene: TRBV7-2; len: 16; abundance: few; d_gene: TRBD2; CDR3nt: TGTGCCAGCAGCTCGGGACTAGCGGGGGGGTCGAATGAGCAGTTCTTC; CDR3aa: CASSSGLAGGSNEQFF
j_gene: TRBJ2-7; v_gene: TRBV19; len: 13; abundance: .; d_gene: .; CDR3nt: TGTGCCAGTAGTCGTTCCGGGTCCTACGAGCAGTACTTC; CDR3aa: CASSRSGSYEQYF
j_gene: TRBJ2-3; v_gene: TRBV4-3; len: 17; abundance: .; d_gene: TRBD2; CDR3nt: TGCGCCAGCAGCCAAGATTTACCCGGGGGGGCCACAGATACGCAGTATTTT; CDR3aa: CASSQDLPGGATDTQYF
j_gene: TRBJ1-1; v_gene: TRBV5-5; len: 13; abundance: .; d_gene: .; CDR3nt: TGTGCCAGCAGCCAACAAATAAACACTGAAGCTTTCTTT; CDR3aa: CASSQQINTEAFF
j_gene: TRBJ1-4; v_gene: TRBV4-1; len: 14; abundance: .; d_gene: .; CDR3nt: TGCGCCAGCGCCCAGGGTTGGGGTAATGAAAAACTGTTTTTT; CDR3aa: CASAQGWGNEKLFF
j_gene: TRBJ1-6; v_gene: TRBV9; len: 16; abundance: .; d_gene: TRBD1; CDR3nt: TGTGCCAGCAGCGTAGAAGTCGGCAGGGGGGAGTCACCCCTCCACTTT; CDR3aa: CASSVEVGRGESPLHF
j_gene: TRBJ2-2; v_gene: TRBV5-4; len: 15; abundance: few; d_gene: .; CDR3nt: TGTGCCAGCAGCCGCTTTAGAGGGGACACCGGGGAGCTGTTTTTT; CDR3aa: CASSRFRGDTGELFF
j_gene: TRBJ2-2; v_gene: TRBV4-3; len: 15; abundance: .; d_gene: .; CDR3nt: TGCGCCAGCAGCCAAGAGACTAGTTCACCCGGGGAGCTGTTTTTT; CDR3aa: CASSQETSSPGELFF
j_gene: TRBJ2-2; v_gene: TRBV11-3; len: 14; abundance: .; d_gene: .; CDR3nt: TGTGCCAGCAGCTACCTTGGGGGGACCGGGGAGCTGTTTTTT; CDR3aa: CASSYLGGTGELFF
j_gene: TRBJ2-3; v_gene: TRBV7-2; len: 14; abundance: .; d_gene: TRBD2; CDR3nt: TGTGCCAGCAGCCTACAGGGACTAGCGACTACGCAGTATTTT; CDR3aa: CASSLQGLATTQYF
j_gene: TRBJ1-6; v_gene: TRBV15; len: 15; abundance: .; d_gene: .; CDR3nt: TGTGCCACCCAAGCCGACAGAAACAATAATTCACCCCTCCACTTT; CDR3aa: CATQADRNNNSPLHF
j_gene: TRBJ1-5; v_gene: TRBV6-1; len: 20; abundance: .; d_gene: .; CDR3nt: TGTGCCAGCAGTGTTTCCTGGGGATCGGAGTCTTTTTCCGTCCATCAGCCCCAGCATTTT; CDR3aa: CASSVSWGSESFSVHQPQHF
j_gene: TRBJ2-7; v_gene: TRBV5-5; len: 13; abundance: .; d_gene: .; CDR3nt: TGTGCCAGCAGCTTGGACCTCTCCTACGAGCAGTACTTC; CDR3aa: CASSLDLSYEQYF
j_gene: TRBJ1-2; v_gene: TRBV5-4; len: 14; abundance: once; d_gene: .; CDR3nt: TGTGCCAGCAGCTTGGCCAAAGAAGGGTTCGGCTACACCTTC; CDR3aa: CASSLAKEGFGYTF
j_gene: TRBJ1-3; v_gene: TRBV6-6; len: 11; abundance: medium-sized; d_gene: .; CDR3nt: TGTGCCAGCAGATCCTGGGACACCATATATTTT; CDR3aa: CASRSWDTIYF
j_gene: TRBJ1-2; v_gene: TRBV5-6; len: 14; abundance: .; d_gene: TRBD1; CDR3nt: TGTGCCAGCAGCCCTGGACAGGGTAACTATGGCTACACCTTC; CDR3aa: CASSPGQGNYGYTF
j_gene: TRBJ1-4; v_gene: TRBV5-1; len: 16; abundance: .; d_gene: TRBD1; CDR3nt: TGCGCCAGCAGCAGGACAGGGGGAAATCGGAATGAAAAACTGTTTTTT; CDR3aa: CASSRTGGNRNEKLFF
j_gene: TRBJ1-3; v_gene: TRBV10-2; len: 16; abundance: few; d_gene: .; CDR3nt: TGCGCCAGCAGTGAGTCGTCCGGGGAAGGGGGAAACACCATATATTTT; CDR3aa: CASSESSGEGGNTIYF
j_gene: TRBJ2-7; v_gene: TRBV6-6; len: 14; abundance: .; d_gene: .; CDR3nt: TGTGCCAGCAGTGGTCAGACCTTCTCCTACGAGCAGTACTTC; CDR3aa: CASSGQTFSYEQYF